The clone carrying this T cell receptor beta chain has a handful of counts. The sample comes from a study of blood T cell repertoires in COVID-19. Study background: Italy, Spain and the United States were the sources of the convalescent and acute COVID-19 samples. Nucleic acid was either cDNA or gDNA, and it came from T cells, B-cell-depleted T cells, or PBMCs.

This CDR3 contains 15 residues. Germline CDR1 and CDR2: MNHEY and SVGAGI. V lost 8 bases, J lost 3 bases, and 8 bases stayed unmatched. Source study methods: For nucleated cells, counts were estimated from reference gene primer amplification. Clones were sequenced by immunoSEQ multiplex PCR, and TCRdb holds only the in-frame ones, with some missing. The D gene and trimming were derived from the DNA, and the V and J assignments and clone size from that table. Among 62,000 or so clones listed, 88% were seen once. The sequencing input was peripheral blood. This chain joins TRBV6-5 and TRBJ1-4; 8 positions match TRBD1. This TCR was recovered from a human donor in a cohort sampled during active COVID-19. The CDR3 protein is CASLRGPVSNEKLFF. The CDR3 DNA sequence: TGTGCCAGCCTCAGGGGGCCTGTGTCTAATGAAAAACTGTTTTTT.